A single sample is the source of the 16 T cell receptor beta chains below, sequenced in a study of brain T cells in children with intractable seizures. Produced via immunoSEQ multiplex PCR; TCRdb's table is partial and in-frame only. The profile shows about 350,000 clones, 93% of them singletons. This sample's time point: blood from clinic visit 5 months post-surgery; TSC patient then seizure free. The specimen comprised peripheral blood, sampled 4 to 5 months after surgery. The receptors were gathered from a boy under two years old with tuberous sclerosis and intractable seizures.

The chain uses TRBV25-1 and TRBJ1-2; 10 bases are shared with TRBD1. CDR1 is MGHDK, CDR2 SYGVNS, per germline. V gave up 9 bases and J gave up 4 bases; unmatched junction bases: 5. The CDR3 has 13 residues. In nucleotides, the CDR3 is TGTGCCAGTCAGCGGACAGGGGGCTATGGCTACACCTTC. This gives the protein CASQRTGGYGYTF.

The V and J genes are TRBV3-1 (or the pseudogene TRBV3-2) and TRBJ1-3; D not certain. V lost 6 bases and J 0 bases, leaving 12 bases between the germline ends. The CDR3 has 15 amino acids. Germline loops: CDR1 LGHDT, CDR2 YNNKEL (reference sequence). CDR3 protein: CASSLSSLSGNTIYF. CDR3 nucleotide sequence: TGTGCCAGCAGTCTCTCAAGTCTCTCTGGAAACACCATATATTTT.

V is TRBV28 and J is TRBJ1-2; D might be TRBD1 (5 bases). Germline loops: CDR1 MDHEN, CDR2 SYDVKM. CDR3 length: 13 residues. V lost 6 bases to trimming and J lost 7 bases, with 15 bases between them. CDR3 coding DNA: TGTGCCAGCAGCCGGGTCTCAAGGGGTGGCTACACCTTC. This sequence encodes CASSRVSRGGYTF.

J is TRBJ2-7 and V is TRBV12-3 or TRBV12-4, with D possibly matching TRBD1 (5 bases). With 6 bases removed from V and 7 bases from J, the gap between germline ends came to 10 bases. There are 11 residues in the CDR3. As DNA, the CDR3 is TGTGCCAGCAGCCAGGGTTGGGAGCAGTACTTC. Translated: CASSQGWEQYF.

The chain combines TRBV12-5 with TRBJ1-5, with TRBD1 matching over 9 bases. CDR3 length: 18 residues. Trimming took 6 bases from V and 0 from J; bases not matched to a gene: 12. The germline CDR1 and CDR2 sequences are LGHNT and FRNRAP. This chain's CDR3 is CASGPEWTGEDSNQPQHF. The CDR3, as DNA: TGTGCTAGTGGCCCGGAATGGACAGGGGAAGATAGCAATCAGCCCCAGCATTTT.

V usage is TRBV18 and J usage is TRBJ1-2; possible D gene TRBD1, 5 bases. The CDR3 has 15 amino acids. V lost 2 bases and J lost 5, with 15 bases in between. The germline V gene has CDR1 KGHSH and CDR2 LQKENI. CDR3 DNA sequence: TGTGCCAGCTCACCAGGGAGGGGCCAACATTATGGCTACACCTTC. Translation: CASSPGRGQHYGYTF.

J is TRBJ2-4 and V is TRBV11-2; D is tentatively TRBD1 or TRBD2 (5 bases each). The CDR3 extends over 16 amino acids. Germline V gives CDR1 SGHAT, CDR2 FQNNGV. V was cut by 5 bases and J by 4 bases, with 18 bases left in between. In DNA form, the CDR3 reads TGTGCCAGCAGCCGGGCCGGGTCCGGGGCGAAAAACATTCAGTACTTC. It yields the protein CASSRAGSGAKNIQYF. The complete variable domain, with remaining parts taken from reference TRBV11-2 and TRBJ2-4, reads EAGVAQSPRYKIIEKRQSVAFWCNPISGHATLYWYQQILGQGPKLLIQFQNNGVVDDSQLPKDRFSAERLKGVDSTLKIQPAKLEDSAVYLCASSRAGSGAKNIQYFGAGTRLSVL.

The chain's CDR3 is CSRRGNEQFF. CDR3 nucleotide sequence: TGCAGCCGGAGGGGCAATGAGCAGTTCTTC. The chain links TRBV29-1 to TRBJ2-1; D might be TRBD2 (6 bases). The germline CDR1 and CDR2 sequences are SQVTM and ANQGSEA. Trimming stripped 8 bases from V and 6 bases from J, with 8 bases between. The CDR3 loop spans 10 amino acids.

The CDR3 reads CASRVRDRGTGELFF. Here the CDR3 DNA reads TGTGCCAGCAGAGTCCGGGACAGAGGCACCGGGGAGCTGTTTTTT. V and J are TRBV2 and TRBJ2-2; 7 bases are a match to TRBD1. The junction had 8 bases not matched to a gene; V was cut back by 6 bases and J by 4 bases. From germline, CDR1 is SNHLY and CDR2 FYNNEI. The CDR3 has 15 amino acids.

The rearrangement links TRBV30 to TRBJ1-1; no firm D call. Germline V gene sequence: CDR1 GTSNPN, CDR2 SVGIG (reference sequence). This CDR3 is 10 amino acids long. Trimming took off 4 bases at V and 4 bases at J, with 4 bases between the two ends. CDR3 bases: TGTGCCTGGAACCGCACTGAAGCTTTCTTT. Protein product: CAWNRTEAFF.

The gene calls are TRBV9 and TRBJ2-7, with a weak D call TRBD1 (5 bases). From germline, CDR1 is SGDLS and CDR2 YYNGEE. Trimming left V 0 bases short and J 2 bases short, with 12 bases between. This CDR3 comprises 15 residues. The CDR3 DNA is TGTGCCAGCAGCGTAGGGGGCAGAGGTGCCTACGAGCAGTACTTC. Amino acids: CASSVGGRGAYEQYF.

The chain couples TRBV29-1 to TRBJ1-2; D unclear. This CDR3 spans 11 amino acids. Trimming took 6 bases from V and 4 from J, leaving 9 bases between them. Germline V gene sequence: CDR1 SQVTM, CDR2 ANQGSEA. The CDR3 spells CSVPNLYGYTF. The CDR3 DNA follows: TGCAGCGTCCCAAATCTCTATGGCTACACCTTC.

The chain has TRBV9 and TRBJ2-2; weak D call: TRBD2 (7 bases). The germline V gene has CDR1 SGDLS and CDR2 YYNGEE. Trimming left V 0 bases short and J 6 bases short, with 12 bases between. The CDR3 length is 15 residues. CDR3 protein: CASSVGGGGAGELFF. Here the CDR3 DNA reads TGTGCCAGCAGCGTAGGAGGGGGAGGGGCCGGGGAGCTGTTTTTT.

The rearrangement links TRBV12-3 or TRBV12-4 to TRBJ1-2; D is unclear. Deletions cut 4 bases from V and 8 bases from J, with 8 bases between. The CDR3 spans 11 residues. The CDR3 nucleotides read TGTGCCAGCAGTTATCATGAGGGCTACACCTTC. Residues: CASSYHEGYTF.

The chain couples TRBV6-5 to TRBJ1-4, with D possibly TRBD1 on 6 matching bases. Germline CDR1 and CDR2: MNHEY and SVGAGI. CDR3 length: 15 amino acids. V dropped 4 bases and J dropped 1 base, with 10 bases sitting between them. The CDR3 nucleotides read TGTGCCAGCAGTTCCACAGGGAGAACTAATGAAAAACTGTTTTTT. Amino acid sequence: CASSSTGRTNEKLFF.

The V gene is TRBV18, the J gene TRBJ1-1, with a possible D match to TRBD1 (5 bases). The CDR3 has 20 residues. Germline V gives CDR1 KGHSH, CDR2 LQKENI. Trimming took off 0 bases at V and 0 bases at J, with 23 bases between the two ends. The CDR3 nucleotides are TGTGCCAGCTCACCACCGATTCGACCGGGACGGACAATTATGAACACTGAAGCTTTCTTT. Protein sequence: CASSPPIRPGRTIMNTEAFF.